This T cell receptor (beta chain) was recorded in a study of shared clonotypes between healthy human individuals (dated by TCRdb to 2020 to 2022). As for the study more broadly: The cohort included three men and two women between 18 and 49 years of age. For each donor, CD4 naive and CD4 memory were each run on three plates, CD8 naive on two plates, and CD8 memory on one plate. To estimate repertoire size and how much clonotypes are shared between individuals, the study performed deep sequencing of blood TCR repertoires from five healthy adults. Different laboratories and diverse techniques were used to prepare libraries and sequence TCR repertoires, to increase sequencing depth and limit assay-specific biases. Each donor's leukapheresis produced roughly between roughly 0.85 and 9.5 billion PBMCs. Beyond this particular receptor, the publication reports: Sharing across a few donors was observed for approximately 5% of naive CD4, about 4% of naive CD8, 2% to 2.5% of memory CD4, and around 0.44% of memory CD8 clonotypes. The genetic and exposure-history diversity represented was limited by the small number of donors. Even with the large sequencing depth, rarefaction of the sorted-subset datasets indicated that sequencing was incomplete. Sampling was restricted to blood, and TCR repertoires in tissue are likely to differ from TCR repertoires in blood. Higher generation probabilities were observed for clonotypes shared by all four sorted-subset donors than for non-shared clonotypes. Pairwise subsampling indicated that sequencing depth was expected to affect the degree of clonotype sharing among donors. Naive subsets generally had larger estimated clonotype richness than memory subsets did.

CD8 naive samples were obtained by positive selection for CCR7 among CD45RO-negative cells, yielding a CD45RA+CCR7+ population from which TemRA cells were excluded. Healthy HIV-negative adults with no recently reported acute infections or vaccinations were included as donors. Only Caucasian adults living in Nashville, Tennessee, USA were represented among the donors. After blood collection by leukapheresis, PBMCs were isolated using Ficoll-Histopaque density gradient centrifugation and then cryopreserved in the vapor phase of liquid nitrogen. Purity and quantity of every magnetically sorted T cell population were checked by analytical flow cytometry. Each sorted fraction had its genomic DNA isolated and then quantified by UV absorbance on a Nanodrop 2000c. Using the deep immunoSEQ assay, TCR CDR3 regions were amplified from genomic DNA by multiplex PCR. Extracted genomic DNA from each cell subset was distributed evenly across all wells of several immunoSEQ 96-well plates, and each plate was treated as a replicate. Each replicate PCR for sorted subsets received about 0.2 ug genomic DNA, equal to roughly 30,000 T cell genomes. The purified libraries were quantified using a Qubit 3.0 fluorometer, sized with a Bioanalyzer 2100, and then quantified again using the KAPA Library Quantification kit. A separate single-read 150-cycle Illumina NextSeq 550 flow cell was used to sequence each immunoSEQ 96-well plate. The paper's processing steps were these. Because only junctional sequences without quality scores were contained in the immunoSEQ output, filtering matching that applied to full-length reads could not be performed. Sequences were annotated with PyIR, a Python wrapper for IgBLAST v1.9, using IMGT germline references to assign V/J genes and CDR3. Reads were filtered out if the reads had weak V/J assignments (E-value above 1e-6), no CDR3, stop codons, out-of-frame junctions, or ambiguous translated residues. A V3J clonotype was defined by an identical inferred V gene, J gene, and CDR3 amino acid sequence. Percentage overlap between repertoires was calculated by dividing the number of shared unique clonotypes by the size of the smaller repertoire. Repertoire richness was assessed with RTK rarefaction, the Chao1 estimator, and Recon v2.1 estimates of unobserved clonotypes. For all TCRbeta clonotypes obtained by the gDNA method from several donors, generation probabilities were computed with OLGA. Sourced from immuneACCESS, this table was stored by TCRdb with only in-frame sequences that have V and J called. A share of the clones is absent; for the studies checked, an unresolved V gene accounts for under half, and the remainder has no known explanation. The V and J calls and the clone size are those of that table, but D and trimming were determined from the DNA. This sample has about 1.9 million clones in its table, and around 93% of those were observed once. The top ten clonotypes cover less than 2% of the sample.

The germline V gene supplies CDR1 MNHEY and CDR2 SVGAGI. V lost 5 bases and J lost 10 bases, and the count of bases not matched to a germline gene is 4. The CDR3, cysteine through phenylalanine, is 13 amino acids long. The retained sequence is limited to the CDR3, 39 bases, with the frame set at the first base. As concerns this clone: What this receptor recognizes is not known. No clone much larger than this one lies a single base away; base qualities are absent. In the same sample, other DNA sequences code for this CDR3.

The rearranged segments are TRBV6-5 and TRBJ2-1; 11 central bases correspond to TRBD1. This clonotype originated in a man aged 18 to 30 in good health. Some clones in this sample may be carry-over from other donors' samples. Sequencing input: naive CD8+ T cells from PBMCs. The cell subset or site label, read with the paper, signifies: CD45RA+CCR7+. At the DNA level, the sequence is TGTGCCAGCAGTCCAGGGACAGGGGGAGAGCAGTTCTTC. The encoded protein is CASSPGTGGEQFF.